Listed below are T cell receptor beta chains from one sample, sequenced in a study of blood T cell repertoires in COVID-19. Only in-frame clones appear in the TCRdb table, and some are missing; sequencing was by immunoSEQ multiplex PCR. The repertoire holds approximately 300,000 clones, 65% to 90% seen once, with 3.5% to 4.5% in the top ten. The material sequenced was PBMCs or T cells enriched from blood (not recorded which). Receptor source: a man aged 25 to 45 who had recovered from COVID-19. Both conserved end residues are part of each CDR3. A D gene is named only where the DNA matches it firmly. Clone size is shown for a subset of rows, as once, few, many or a class of expanded clone.

>TRBV11-2|TRBJ1-6|TRBD1|-
TGTGCCAGCAGCTTAGGCCCTCAGGGGGCAGGGGATTCACCCCTCCACTTT
CASSLGPQGAGDSPLHF
>TRBV28|TRBJ1-6|TRBD1|-
TGTGCCAGCAGTTTCTTAGGGGGCAAAAATAATTCACCCCTCCACTTT
CASSFLGGKNNSPLHF
>TRBV12-5|TRBJ1-2|TRBD1|-
TGTGCTAGTGGTTCTTCCTTAGGGACAGGCTATGGCTACACCTTC
CASGSSLGTGYGYTF
>TRBV5-1|TRBJ2-7|-|-
TGCGCCAGCAGCTTGGGGACTATCAGCTCCTACGAGCAGTACTTC
CASSLGTISSYEQYF
>TRBV15|TRBJ2-1|-|-
TGTGCCACCAGCAGAGAGGCAGGGGTATACAATGAGCAGTTCTTC
CATSREAGVYNEQFF
>TRBV28|TRBJ1-1|-|-
TGTGCCAGCTTACAGGGGAACACTGAAGCTTTCTTT
CASLQGNTEAFF
>TRBV11-2|TRBJ2-7|TRBD2|-
TGTGCCAGCAGCCCCGGACTAGCGGGTCCCTCCTACGAGCAGTACTTC
CASSPGLAGPSYEQYF
>TRBV5-4|TRBJ2-2|TRBD1|-
TGTGCCAGCAGCTTGTTGGGACAGGGTCAGTCCGGGGAGCTGTTTTTT
CASSLLGQGQSGELFF
>TRBV7-9|TRBJ1-2|-|-
TGTGCCAGCAGCGGCACAGGGACCCACCCCTATGGCTACACCTTC
CASSGTGTHPYGYTF
>TRBV18|TRBJ2-7|-|-
TGTGCCAGCTCACCGGGGGATAGCGGTTACGAGCAGTACTTC
CASSPGDSGYEQYF
>TRBV19|TRBJ2-7|TRBD1|-
TGTGCCAGTAGTCCCCCGACAGGGGCGTCCTACGAGCAGTACTTC
CASSPPTGASYEQYF
>TRBV6-5|TRBJ1-2|TRBD1|few
TGTGCCAGCATTCTGGACAGGGGAAACTATGGCTACACCTTC
CASILDRGNYGYTF
>TRBV19|TRBJ1-6|-|-
TGTGCCAGTGCAACCGAGAACGGAGTTCTTAATTCACCCCTCCACTTT
CASATENGVLNSPLHF
>TRBV28|TRBJ1-5|-|-
TGTAAAGCCGTGACCCAGCATTTT
CKAVTQHF
>TRBV4-1|TRBJ2-7|TRBD1|-
TGCGCCAGCAGCCCTTCCGGGACAGGGGATTTCGAGCAGTACTTC
CASSPSGTGDFEQYF
>TRBV2|TRBJ1-2|TRBD1|-
TGTGCCAGCAGTGAACGGGCCAGGGGGACTGGCTACACCTTC
CASSERARGTGYTF
>TRBV7-2|TRBJ2-1|-|-
TGTGCCAGCAGCTTACCCTGGGGAGCGGTTAATGAGCAGTTCTTC
CASSLPWGAVNEQFF
>TRBV7-8|TRBJ1-2|-|-
TGTGCCAGCAGCCCAGGGTCCAGGGGCTATGGCTACACCTTC
CASSPGSRGYGYTF
>TRBV11-2|TRBJ2-6|-|-
TGTGCCAGCAGCCCCGGTTCTGGGGCCAACGTCCTGACTTTC
CASSPGSGANVLTF
>TRBV15|TRBJ1-1|-|-
TGTGCCACCAGCAGGGCCGGCCTGGGAGGGGATGAAGCTTTCTTT
CATSRAGLGGDEAFF
>TRBV7-6|TRBJ2-3|-|-
TGTGCCAGCAGCCCCCGGGACTTGAGCACAGATACGCAGTATTTT
CASSPRDLSTDTQYF
>TRBV28|TRBJ1-2|TRBD1|once
TGTGCCAGCAGCTCTCCCCCAGGGGGCGACTATGGCTACACCTTC
CASSSPPGGDYGYTF
>TRBV29-1|TRBJ1-3|TRBD1|-
TGCAGCGCCCGGGACAGGGCTGGAAACACCATATATTTT
CSARDRAGNTIYF
>TRBV5-1|TRBJ2-3|TRBD2|once
TGCGCCAGCAGCCTTCAGACTAGCGGGAGGGCAGCAGATACGCAGTATTTT
CASSLQTSGRAADTQYF
>TRBV2|TRBJ1-1|-|-
TGTGCCAGCAGTTCGGTCGGAGGGGTGTCGAAGGGCACTGAAGCTTTCTTT
CASSSVGGVSKGTEAFF
>TRBV7-2|TRBJ1-2|-|-
TGTGCCAGCAGCTCCGCGGATGGGGGGTGGGGCTACACCTTC
CASSSADGGWGYTF
>TRBV5-1|TRBJ2-3|-|few
TGCGCCAGCAGCTCCGGGGACTCAACAGATACGCAGTATTTT
CASSSGDSTDTQYF
>TRBV6-5|TRBJ2-5|TRBD1|once
TGTGCCAGCCGAACCGACAGGGCCCAGTACTTC
CASRTDRAQYF
>TRBV5-1|TRBJ1-1|-|once
TGCGCCAGCAGCTTGTCTCCAGGCATGAACACTGAAGCTTTCTTT
CASSLSPGMNTEAFF
>TRBV28|TRBJ2-1|-|-
TGTGCCAGCAGTTTGGGTAGCGTAGTCCATGAGCAGTTCTTC
CASSLGSVVHEQFF
>TRBV5-8|TRBJ1-1|TRBD1|-
TGTGCCAGCAGCCGATTTGACAGGGGTTATATGAACACTGAAGCTTTCTTT
CASSRFDRGYMNTEAFF
>TRBV30|TRBJ2-2|-|-
TGTGCCTGGAGGGGGGGGCCAGCGAACACCGGGGAGCTGTTTTTT
CAWRGGPANTGELFF
>TRBV28|TRBJ2-7|TRBD1|-
TGTGCCAGCAGGGGACAAGGGACAGGGGTCGAGCAGTACTTC
CASRGQGTGVEQYF
>TRBV6-5|TRBJ2-3|TRBD2|-
TGTGCCAGCAGCACCCGAGCGGGGGGCACAGATACGCAGTATTTT
CASSTRAGGTDTQYF
>TRBV27|TRBJ1-6|TRBD1|-
TGTGCCAGCAGTGTAACTCGGACAGGGGAATATAATTCACCCCTCCACTTT
CASSVTRTGEYNSPLHF
>TRBV18|TRBJ2-1|-|-
TGTGCCAGCTCACCAACAGGCAATGAGCAGTTCTTC
CASSPTGNEQFF
>TRBV4-1|TRBJ2-7|TRBD2|-
TGCGCCAGCAGCCAAGATACTAGCGGCACCTACGAGCAGTACTTC
CASSQDTSGTYEQYF
>TRBV29-1|TRBJ2-7|TRBD1|-
TGCAGCGTGGGGACAGGGGGACGCGAGCAGTACTTC
CSVGTGGREQYF
>TRBV3-1/TRBV3-2|TRBJ2-3|TRBD2|-
TGTGCCAGCAGCCAGGACCCCCTGACTAGCGGGGAAGTCGGCACAGATACGCAGTATTTT
CASSQDPLTSGEVGTDTQYF
>TRBV24-1|TRBJ2-5|-|once
TGTGCCACCAGTGATTTTAGGAGCGGGGAGACCCAGTACTTC
CATSDFRSGETQYF
>TRBV12-3/TRBV12-4|TRBJ2-7|-|-
TGTGCCAGCAGTTTAGGAGATCTCCCCGAGCAGTACTTC
CASSLGDLPEQYF
>TRBV5-3|TRBJ2-5|TRBD2|-
TGTGCCAGAAGCCCGCGACTAGCGGGGGGGCCGGAGGTTGAGACCCAGTACTTC
CARSPRLAGGPEVETQYF
>TRBV6-6|TRBJ2-1|TRBD2|few
TGTGCCAGCAGTATAGCGGGGGGTGGTAGTGAGCAGTTCTTC
CASSIAGGGSEQFF
>TRBV3-1/TRBV3-2|TRBJ2-2|TRBD2|-
TGTGCCAGTAAGCGACTAGCGGGGGGGAACACCGGGGAGCTGTTTTTT
CASKRLAGGNTGELFF
>TRBV28|TRBJ2-7|TRBD1|-
TGTGCCAGCAGTTTCATCGGGACAGGCTGGGAGCAGTACTTC
CASSFIGTGWEQYF
>TRBV28|TRBJ2-1|-|once
TGTGCCAGCAGTTTACCTCTACCAGGGCCTGAGCAGTTCTTC
CASSLPLPGPEQFF
>TRBV19|TRBJ2-5|TRBD1|-
TGTGCCAGTAGTGACCCCGGGACAGTATACCAAGAGACCCAGTACTTC
CASSDPGTVYQETQYF
>TRBV5-1|TRBJ1-2|-|few
TGCGCCAGCAGCCTGCCGCCGGGGTATGGCTACACCTTC
CASSLPPGYGYTF
>TRBV9|TRBJ2-7|TRBD1|-
TGTGCCAGCAGCGCACCCGGGACAGGGGGCCTGTACTTC
CASSAPGTGGLYF
>TRBV5-1|TRBJ1-1|-|-
TGCGCCAGCAACACAGGGCCGAACACTGAAGCTTTCTTT
CASNTGPNTEAFF
>TRBV5-6|TRBJ2-4|-|-
TGTGCCAGCAGCCCTATTGGGAGATTAGCCAAAAACATTCAGTACTTC
CASSPIGRLAKNIQYF
>TRBV3-1/TRBV3-2|TRBJ2-7|TRBD2|-
TGTGCCAGCAGCCAACTAGCGGCCCACGAGCAGTACTTC
CASSQLAAHEQYF
>TRBV18|TRBJ2-1|TRBD1|-
TGTGCCAGCTCACCTTATCGGGACAGCAATGAGCAGTTCTTC
CASSPYRDSNEQFF
>TRBV5-1|TRBJ1-1|-|-
TGCGCCAGCAGCTTGTTGGTGACGGGGGAAGCTTTCTTT
CASSLLVTGEAFF
>TRBV5-1|TRBJ1-1|-|once
TGCGCCAGCAGCTTGACTGATCGCACTGAAGCTTTCTTT
CASSLTDRTEAFF
>TRBV7-8|TRBJ1-2|-|-
TGTGCCAGCAGCTCCTATATCTATGGCTACACCTTC
CASSSYIYGYTF